This passage covers 17 T cell receptor beta chains from one sample sequenced in a study of T cell repertoires in ileal Crohn's disease. Time point denoted: neoterminal ileum biopsy at postoperative endoscopy, about 6 months after surgery. Assay used: immunoSEQ multiplex PCR; TCRdb lists only in-frame clones, some missing. Here the sample spans about 62,000 clones, 85% to 90% being singletons. Sequenced material: ileal tissue. The receptors stem from an adult with Crohn's disease.

A single count supports this clone. The chain employs TRBV4-1 and TRBJ1-2, with D tentatively TRBD1 (5 bases). V was pared by 0 bases and J by 7 bases, with 21 bases between. The CDR3 is 17 amino acids. Germline CDR1 is MGHRA and CDR2 is YSYEKL. CDR3 nucleotide sequence: TGCGCCAGCAGCCAAGAATCCCAGGGAGGATGGTCGCGTGGCTACACCTTC. This gives the protein CASSQESQGGWSRGYTF.

The V gene is TRBV6-5, the J gene TRBJ1-5; D is uncertain. CDR1 is MNHEY and CDR2 is SVGAGI in the germline V gene. The V and J ends lost 4 bases and 1 base respectively, with 5 bases between them. This CDR3 is built from 13 residues. The CDR3 loop is CASSSRSNQPQHF. CDR3 DNA: TGTGCCAGCAGTTCCCGGAGCAATCAGCCCCAGCATTTT.

The chain has TRBV19 and TRBJ1-2; no reliable D call. The CDR3 contains 14 residues. V was pared by 0 bases and J by 8 bases, with 13 bases between. CDR1 and CDR2 from the germline V gene are LNHDA and SQIVND (reference sequence). CDR3 residues: CASSIDARRIGYTF. CDR3 bases: TGTGCCAGTAGTATAGATGCCAGGCGTATCGGCTACACCTTC.

The chain has TRBV19 and TRBJ1-5, with 11 bases identical to TRBD1. Trimming removed 6 bases from V and 8 bases from J; junction bases left unmatched: 9. The CDR3 is made up of 15 amino acids. Looked up from germline, CDR1 is LNHDA and CDR2 is SQIVND (reference sequence). The CDR3 spells CASSTGTGGTEPQHF. The CDR3 DNA is TGTGCCAGTAGCACCGGGACAGGGGGTACGGAGCCCCAGCATTTT.

The chain uses TRBV2 and TRBJ1-2, with D perhaps matching TRBD1 (6 bases). Germline CDR1 and CDR2: SNHLY and FYNNEI. Trimming took off 2 bases at V and 4 bases at J, with 17 bases between the two ends. This CDR3 has 16 amino acids. CDR3 nucleotides: TGTGCCAGCAGTGAAATCCTTACGACAGGAACCTATGGCTACACCTTC. This translates into CASSEILTTGTYGYTF.

As concerns this clone: The junction departs from germline at one end; a sequencing error may be responsible. This rearrangement joins TRBV2 to TRBJ1-5; 10 bases agree with TRBD1. CDR1 SNHLY and CDR2 FYNNEI come from the germline V gene. This CDR3 comprises 15 residues. CDR3 protein: CASREDRGPVQPQHF. The CDR3 region has the DNA TGTGCCAGCAGGGAAGACAGGGGGCCTGTTCAGCCCCAGCATTTT.

The chain uses TRBV10-3 and TRBJ1-5; TRBD1 is a possible D gene (5 bases). Germline CDR1 and CDR2: ENHRY and SYGVKD. Trimming pared 10 bases from V and 4 bases from J, leaving 11 bases between. The CDR3 contains 12 residues. CDR3 nucleotide sequence: TGTGCCACCTCGGCAGGGAATCAGCCCCAGCATTTT. Protein sequence: CATSAGNQPQHF.

This chain joins TRBV5-1 and TRBJ2-7, with 7 bases identical to TRBD1. The CDR3 loop spans 15 amino acids. With 4 bases clipped from V and 1 base from J, the junction kept 8 bases outside the gene matches. CDR1 is SGHRS, CDR2 YFSETQ, per germline. This CDR3 reads CASSARQGPSYEQYF. The CDR3 bases are TGCGCCAGCAGCGCCCGACAGGGACCGTCCTACGAGCAGTACTTC.

A few counts support this clone. The chain has TRBV11-2 and TRBJ2-5; D is possibly TRBD1 (7 bases). Trimming shortened V by 2 bases and J by 5 bases, and 15 bases separated the two germline ends. CDR1 and CDR2 from the germline V gene are SGHAT and FQNNGV. The length of the CDR3 is 15 residues. CDR3 region: CASSLMVAGGETQYF. For the CDR3, the DNA is TGTGCCAGCAGCTTAATGGTGGCAGGGGGGGAGACCCAGTACTTC.

About this clone: Within the sample, other DNA sequences also encode this same CDR3. The rearrangement joins TRBV18 to TRBJ1-5, with 9 bases lining up with TRBD1. The CDR3 is 14 amino acids. Germline CDR1 and CDR2: KGHSH and LQKENI. Unmatched junction bases numbered 4, after V lost 6 bases and J lost 4 bases. The CDR3 DNA reads TGTGCCAGCTCCCCGGGACAGGGTAATCAGCCCCAGCATTTT. Protein: CASSPGQGNQPQHF. Together with reference TRBV18 and TRBJ1-5, the CDR3 gives the full variable domain: NAGVMQNPRHLVRRRGQEARLRCSPMKGHSHVYWYRQLPEEGLKFMVYLQKENIIDESGMPKERFSAEFPKEGPSILRIQQVVRGDSAAYFCASSPGQGNQPQHFGDGTRLSIL.

This clone was picked up a small number of times. V and J are TRBV2 and TRBJ1-6; D is unresolved. The CDR3 runs 12 residues. The ends were cut back, 1 base at V and 15 bases at J, with 10 bases in the middle. Germline loops: CDR1 SNHLY, CDR2 FYNNEI. The CDR3 region is CASSEGGRYLHF. For the CDR3, the DNA is TGTGCCAGCAGTGAAGGTGGGCGATACCTCCACTTT.

The V call is TRBV11-3, the J call TRBJ2-7; the match to TRBD2 covers 7 bases. There are 16 residues in the CDR3. Germline V CDR1 and CDR2: SGHNT, YENEEA. V dropped 3 bases and J dropped 3; count of bases not matched to a gene: 11. CDR3 nucleotide sequence: TGTGCCAGCAGCTTTAGTGCGGGAGAAAGATTCTACGAGCAGTACTTC. The encoded protein is CASSFSAGERFYEQYF.

Here the CDR3 DNA reads TGCGCCAGCAGCCAAGACCCTTTGACAGGGGGCTTCAGTGAGCAGTTCTTC. It translates to CASSQDPLTGGFSEQFF. The chain has TRBV4-1 and TRBJ2-1, with 10 positions matching TRBD1. Trimming at V came to 0 bases and at J to 9 bases, leaving 11 bases not matched to a gene. This CDR3 region has 17 residues. Germline-derived CDR1 and CDR2 are MGHRA and YSYEKL.

This clone was observed a single time. CDR3 in DNA: TGTGCCAGCAGACTGGACAGCAACTATGGCTACACCTTC. It translates to CASRLDSNYGYTF. The chain joins TRBV28 to TRBJ1-2; D is perhaps TRBD1 (6 bases). The germline V and J ends were trimmed by 6 bases and 2 bases, with 10 bases remaining between them. Per germline, CDR1 MDHEN and CDR2 SYDVKM. The CDR3 has 13 residues.

The chain joins TRBV5-1 to TRBJ1-1; 7 nucleotides align to TRBD1. The CDR3 length is 16 residues. CDR1 SGHRS and CDR2 YFSETQ come from the germline V gene. The V and J ends lost 1 base and 0 bases, in that order; junction bases with no gene match: 6. CDR3 residues: CASSLWDSLMNTEAFF. The CDR3 DNA reads as TGCGCCAGCAGCTTGTGGGACAGCTTAATGAACACTGAAGCTTTCTTT.

The gene calls are TRBV19 and TRBJ1-1; 12 positions agree with TRBD1. Trimming took 3 bases from V and 10 from J; bases not matched to a gene: 6. The CDR3 has 14 amino acids. Germline V gene lookup returns CDR1 LNHDA and CDR2 SQIVND (reference sequence). CDR3 bases: TGTGCCAGTAGTATCCCGGGACAGGGGGCTCGAGCTTTCTTT. Translated: CASSIPGQGARAFF.

This clone was seen only a few times. V usage is TRBV7-2 and J usage is TRBJ1-1; D ambiguous. This CDR3 has 14 residues. From germline, CDR1 is SGHTA and CDR2 FQGNSA. Trimming stripped 3 bases from V and 1 base from J, with 9 bases between. The CDR3 is CASSLSGKNTEAFF. CDR3 bases: TGTGCCAGCAGCTTGTCCGGGAAGAACACTGAAGCTTTCTTT.